This TCR beta chain was sequenced during a study of beta chain features in type 1 diabetes (dated by TCRdb to the late 2010s). The study in broad terms: Mean age, gender distribution, total cell number and subset yield were not different between patients and healthy donors. A total of around 100 million sorted cells were examined across all samples, and RNA yield correlated strongly with the number of cells per subset. Regulatory and stem cell-like memory subsets were obtained from only 8 patients and about eight healthy donors, while naive and central memory subsets were obtained from all 30 or so donors. In the study, TCRB repertoires of sorted circulating CD4+ T cell subsets from recently diagnosed type 1 diabetes patients were compared with those of matched healthy donors.

From each donor, a single peripheral blood sample of about 120 mL on average was drawn into heparinised tubes. Using a panel that included CD45RO, CCR7, CD25, CD127, CD95 and CD27, naive, central memory, regulatory and stem cell-like memory CD4+ T cells were sorted on a BD FACSAria II. Every sorted population had a purity above 98%. PBMCs were isolated right away by Lymphoprep density gradient centrifugation and were stained directly, without culture. So that batch effects would be minimized, each experiment stained and sorted samples in pairs, pairing one healthy donor with one patient. All of the isolated RNA was reverse transcribed with the High Capacity cDNA Reverse Transcription Kit, so expressed TCRB transcripts were sequenced. Deep immunoSEQ sequencing was applied to naive, central memory and regulatory T cell samples, giving an average of roughly 3.5 million total reads per sample. Sorted cells were lysed in RLT buffer, and RNA was extracted using DNase-treated RNeasy Micro or Mini kits according to cell number. Each cell subset was processed on its own to prevent cross-contamination, while patient and healthy donor samples were processed together. Using the immunoSEQ multiplex PCR, TCRB sequences were amplified from cDNA into 87-bp fragments spanning the CDR3 region. Sequencing of the amplicons was performed on the Illumina HiSeq platform. The source study handled its data this way. Synthetic template baselines were used to correct PCR bias computationally, reads within Hamming distance 2 were collapsed together, and singletons that could not be merged were discarded. Reads were aligned to IMGT to assign V, D and J genes, CDR3 length, and insertions or deletions at six rearrangement sites. Within each subset, clonotype counts were normalized to sorted cell number, and only after that were true diversity and Gini coefficients computed with the tcR R package. Repertoire sharing was quantified using the overlap coefficient calculated on TCRB nucleotide sequences. Drawn from immuneACCESS, this table holds only the in-frame rearrangements with V and J called that TCRdb kept. Clones are partly lost; checked studies trace under half to an unresolved V gene and leave the rest unexplained. D and trimming were read from the DNA, whereas the V and J calls and clone size are those reported in that table. Present in this sample are a few hundred thousand clones, 11% of which were seen just once. 1% to 1.5% of the sample belongs to the ten largest clones.

The paper as a whole reports these results and caveats: Because cDNA was sequenced instead of genomic DNA, highly expressing activated cells could be over-represented, though the groups showed no difference in activation or CD3 levels. The naive, central memory and regulatory TCRB repertoires appeared to resemble one another more closely among patients than among healthy donors. At VDJ recombination sites, type 1 diabetes patients had fewer insertions and more deleted nucleotides, which implies abnormalities in thymic rearrangement. PCR might favor shorter templates, but patient and control samples were amplified and corrected together, so any skew would affect both groups equally. A moderate but significant shortening of TCRB CDR3 length was observed in type 1 diabetes patients in all four CD4+ subsets. Only small numbers of individuals were included in the HLA sub-analyses, which left unresolved whether HLA type had any influence on TCRB rearrangement.

As to this clone: The antigen it binds to is not known. Within one base of it there is no much larger clone, and no base qualities were kept.

Material: central memory CD4+ T cells from blood. The TCR originated in a man younger than 35 in good health.

Here is the DNA: TGTGCCAGCAGCTTCGACAGTGAGGGCTACACCTTC. This yields the protein CASSFDSEGYTF. The chain is made from TRBV5-6 and TRBJ1-2; possibly the D gene is TRBD1, per 5 matching bases. The germline V gene supplies CDR1 SGHDT and CDR2 YYEEEE. Counted from cysteine to phenylalanine, this CDR3 has 12 amino acids. Just CDR3 DNA is preserved here, 36 bases in frame from base 1. V loses 2 bases of germline sequence and J loses 8 bases, and the interval between the two ends is 10 bases.